This TCR beta chain was sequenced in a study of blood T cell repertoires in COVID-19. As for the study in general: Whether acute or convalescent, the COVID-19 samples came from the United States, Italy and Spain. PBMCs, B-cell-depleted T cells, or T cells were the source of the cDNA or gDNA that made up the material.

Patients of the Seattle cohort, enrolled during active infection, were followed longitudinally. V lost 5 bases to trimming and J lost 7 bases; unmatched junction nucleotides: 6. CDR3 length: 16 residues. Looked up from germline, CDR1 is LNHDA and CDR2 is SQIVND (reference sequence). TCRdb keeps only in-frame clones here, not all; method: immunoSEQ multiplex PCR. The sample lists about 130,000 clones, approximately 90% occurring once. The source material was peripheral blood. V is TRBV19 and J is TRBJ2-1; the match to TRBD2 covers 15 bases. The TCR sequence derives from a man aged 60-69 years with COVID-19, enrolled during active disease. This chain's CDR3 is CASSQGLAGGHNEQFF. The CDR3 nucleotides are TGTGCCAGTAGTCAAGGACTAGCGGGGGGGCATAATGAGCAGTTCTTC.